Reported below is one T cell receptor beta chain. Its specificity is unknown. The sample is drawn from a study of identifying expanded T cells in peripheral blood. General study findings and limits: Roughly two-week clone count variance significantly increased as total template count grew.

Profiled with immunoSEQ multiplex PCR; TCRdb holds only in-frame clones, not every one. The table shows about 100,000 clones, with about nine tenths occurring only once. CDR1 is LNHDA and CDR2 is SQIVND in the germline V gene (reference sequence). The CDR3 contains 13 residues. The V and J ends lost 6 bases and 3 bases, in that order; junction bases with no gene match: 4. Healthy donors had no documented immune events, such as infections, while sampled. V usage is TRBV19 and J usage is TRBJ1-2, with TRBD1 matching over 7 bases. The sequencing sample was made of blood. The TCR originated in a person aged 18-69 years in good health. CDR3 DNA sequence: TGTGCCAGTAGGACAGGGCATTACTATGGCTACACCTTC. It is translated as CASRTGHYYGYTF. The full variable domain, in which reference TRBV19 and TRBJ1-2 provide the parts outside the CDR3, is DGGITQSPKYLFRKEGQNVTLSCEQNLNHDAMYWYRQDPGQGLRLIYYSQIVNDFQKGDIAEGYSVSREKKESFPLTVTSAQKNPTAFYLCASRTGHYYGYTFGSGTRLTVV.